The clone carrying this TCR beta chain was seen a few times. As yet, its antigen is unknown. Researchers reported that TCR beta cDNA libraries carried unique molecular identifiers. One entry per CDR3 protein results from TCRdb running MiXCR on the PCR reads. Among 750,000 to 950,000 distinct CDR3 sequences listed, under 70% were seen once. The germline V gene has CDR1 SGHRS and CDR2 YFSETQ. The CDR3 is 19 residues long. J was trimmed by 5 bases and V by 5 bases; bases with no gene match: 17. These data belong to a study of post-analysis software for immune sequencing data. The study, taken as a whole, reports: Five or six TRBV segments appeared more often in patients than in controls, and TRBV5-6, TRBV5-1 and TRBV20-1 were among these.

Sequenced material: blood. The chain has TRBV5-1 and TRBJ2-6; 9 nucleotides line up with TRBD1. The receptor was derived from a girl under 18 with multiple sclerosis. CDR3 protein: CASSTNRDRANRWANVLTF. CDR3 in DNA: TGCGCCAGCAGTACGAACCGGGACAGGGCTAACCGGTGGGCCAACGTCCTGACTTTC.